This paragraph covers one T cell receptor (beta chain) sequence. Its antigen remains unknown. The sample is drawn from a study of cytomegalovirus exposure and HLA in healthy donors. Across the study: There were under 130 million unique TCR beta sequences, drawn from about 179 million T cells, in an earlier analysis.

The study, taken as a whole, reports: According to an earlier analysis, most TCR beta V segments yielded productive rearrangements about 90% or about 30% of the time. At a 0.05 false discovery rate, a later analysis found some 17,000 TCR beta sequences to be associated with HLA alleles.

Primers for the PCR totalled 60 Vbeta and 13 Jbeta. Authors' analysis steps: Approximately 11 million of the 60 million to 90 million unique TCR beta chains counted in a later analysis were shared. Sequenced by immunoSEQ multiplex PCR; TCRdb stores in-frame clones only, minus some. That table furnishes V, J and clone size, whereas the DNA furnished D and trimming. The sample lists 150,000 to 160,000 clones; approximately 74% were seen once. Germline values: CDR1 SGHDT, CDR2 YYEEEE. The CDR3 extends over 12 amino acids. Trimming removed 4 bases at V and 7 bases at J, with 11 bases between. The V call is TRBV5-6, the J call TRBJ1-1; D not resolved. The clonotype originates from a man in his thirties or forties in good health and CMV-seronegative. Source material: PBMCs. The DNA of the CDR3 is TGTGCCAGCAGCCGGGAAATGAGTGAAGCTTTCTTT. This gives the protein CASSREMSEAFF. Combining the CDR3 with reference TRBV5-6 and TRBJ1-1 gives the whole variable domain DAGVTQSPTHLIKTRGQQVTLRCSPKSGHDTVSWYQQALGQGPQFIFQYYEEEERQRGNFPDRFSGHQFPNYSSELNVNALLLGDSALYLCASSREMSEAFFGQGTRLTVV.